The 24 T cell receptor beta chains listed next were all sequenced from one sample in a study of STAT5B mutations in CD4+ large granular lymphocyte leukemia. TCRdb's table, derived via immunoSEQ multiplex PCR, lists solely in-frame clones and lacks some. The sample lists around 20,000 clones; approximately 71% were seen once. What was sequenced was CD4+ T cells from blood buffy coats. The receptors here all came from a human donor in good health.

This clone was observed once. The chain combines TRBV11-2 with TRBJ2-7, with D hard to call. The CDR3 contains 15 residues. Germline V CDR1 and CDR2: SGHAT, FQNNGV. Trimming cost V 4 bases and J 5 bases, with 18 bases left between them. CDR3 amino acids: CASSSPRAGSHEQYF. In nucleotides, the CDR3 is TGTGCCAGCAGCTCACCTAGGGCCGGATCTCACGAGCAGTACTTC.

The chain recombines TRBV10-3 with TRBJ1-1; the D gene is possibly TRBD1 (5 bases). The CDR3 runs 13 residues. Germline V CDR1 and CDR2: ENHRY, SYGVKD. Trimming pared 6 bases from V and 0 bases from J, leaving 8 bases between. The CDR3 loop reads CAIRGQLNTEAFF. Written as DNA, the CDR3 is TGTGCCATCAGAGGACAATTGAACACTGAAGCTTTCTTT.

This clone showed up just once. One end of the junction does not line up with germline, which may come from a read error. The chain is built from TRBV7-7 and TRBJ2-1, with 10 bases matching TRBD1. Germline CDR1 is SSHAT and CDR2 is FNYEAQ (reference sequence). CDR3 length: 14 residues. The CDR3: CASSKTGGPAEQFF. In nucleotides, the CDR3 is TGTGCTAGCAGCAAGACAGGGGGCCCGGCTGAGCAGTTCTTC.

This clone occurred a few times. The rearrangement uses TRBV7-2 and TRBJ2-7; D possibly corresponds to TRBD2 (7 bases). The CDR3 loop spans 14 amino acids. CDR1 and CDR2 from the germline V gene are SGHTA and FQGNSA. Trimming cost V 5 bases and J 8 bases, with 19 bases left between them. The CDR3 reads CASSAGAGLMKQYF. As DNA, the CDR3 is TGTGCCAGCAGCGCGGGGGCCGGGCTTATGAAGCAGTACTTC.

The chain carries TRBV5-1 and TRBJ2-3, with 7 positions matching TRBD2. The CDR3 has 14 residues. Germline CDR1 and CDR2: SGHRS and YFSETQ. J lost 0 bases, V lost 9 bases, and 7 bases had no gene match. CDR3 sequence (DNA): TGCGCCACTAATACGGGAGGAAGCACAGATACGCAGTATTTT. Translating gives CATNTGGSTDTQYF.

Worth noting for this clone: Its ends do not fully match the called genes, so a read error is possible. The chain carries TRBV5-1 and TRBJ2-5; possibly TRBD1 or TRBD2 for D (5 bases each). Germline V CDR1 and CDR2: SGHRS, YFSETQ. The CDR3 runs to 13 residues. The CDR3 is CVSSFGGGETQYF. The CDR3 nucleotides are TGCGTCAGCAGCTTTGGTGGGGGTGAGACCCAGTACTTC.

This chain joins TRBV28 and TRBJ1-5; D remains ambiguous. This CDR3 has 16 residues. Germline loops: CDR1 MDHEN, CDR2 SYDVKM. Trimming removed 3 bases from V and 5 bases from J, with 17 bases in between. The CDR3 is CASSFLSEGAHQPQHF. The CDR3 DNA follows: TGTGCCAGCAGTTTTTTATCAGAGGGAGCCCATCAGCCCCAGCATTTT. Supplemented by reference TRBV28 and TRBJ1-5, the full variable domain reads DVKVTQSSRYLVKRTGEKVFLECVQDMDHENMFWYRQDPGLGLRLIYFSYDVKMKEKGDIPEGYSVSREKKERFSLILESASTNQTSMYLCASSFLSEGAHQPQHFGDGTRLSIL.

The V and J genes are TRBV5-8 and TRBJ1-3; 7 bases are a match to TRBD1. Per the germline V gene, CDR1 is SGHTS and CDR2 is YDEGEE. CDR3 length: 15 residues. The junction had 2 bases not matched to a gene; V was cut back by 2 bases and J by 0 bases. CDR3 DNA sequence: TGTGCCAGCAGCTTCCGGACAGGCTCTGGAAACACCATATATTTT. It is translated as CASSFRTGSGNTIYF.

The chain uses TRBV30 and TRBJ2-1; the D gene is possibly TRBD2 (6 bases). Germline V gene data show CDR1 as GTSNPN and CDR2 as SVGIG (reference sequence). V lost 3 bases, J lost 8 bases, and 8 bases lay in between. This CDR3 is built from 11 residues. For the CDR3, the DNA is TGTGCCTGGAGCCAGCGGGATGAGCAGTTCTTC. This codes for CAWSQRDEQFF.

V and J are TRBV7-2 and TRBJ2-3; D is undetermined. Germline V gene lookup returns CDR1 SGHTA and CDR2 FQGNSA. The CDR3 runs to 12 residues. The germline V and J ends were trimmed by 1 base and 4 bases, with 3 bases remaining between them. CDR3 region: CASSLVSDTQYF. CDR3 DNA sequence: TGTGCCAGCAGCTTAGTATCAGATACGCAGTATTTT.

V usage is TRBV7-9 and J usage is TRBJ2-5; perhaps TRBD2 as D (5 bases). The CDR3 spans 15 residues. Looked up from germline, CDR1 is SEHNR and CDR2 is FQNEAQ (reference sequence). V was cut by 0 bases and J by 11 bases, with 19 bases left in between. As DNA, the CDR3 is TGTGCCAGCAGCTTAGCGCAAAGGAGCGGTGGTGAGCAGTACTTC. It specifies CASSLAQRSGGEQYF.

V and J are TRBV11-3 and TRBJ1-1; D not certain. The V and J ends lost 5 bases and 5 bases respectively, with 18 bases between them. The germline CDR1 and CDR2 sequences are SGHNT and YENEEA. CDR3 length: 15 amino acids. The CDR3 spells CASSPREGQLTEAFF. In nucleotides, the CDR3 is TGTGCCAGCAGCCCGAGGGAGGGCCAATTAACTGAAGCTTTCTTT.

The chain combines TRBV2 with TRBJ1-5; no reliable D call. Looked up from germline, CDR1 is SNHLY and CDR2 is FYNNEI. V dropped 1 base and J dropped 0 bases, with 10 bases sitting between them. CDR3 length: 16 amino acids. The CDR3 protein is CASSEDSGYSNQPQHF. CDR3 DNA sequence: TGTGCCAGCAGTGAAGATTCTGGGTATAGCAATCAGCCCCAGCATTTT.

The chain joins TRBV5-1 to TRBJ2-1; 14 bases match TRBD2. In germline, CDR1 is SGHRS, CDR2 YFSETQ. Trimming took 0 bases from V and 12 from J; bases not matched to a gene: 11. The CDR3 runs 17 residues. The CDR3 loop is CASSLAGGLAGVDGQFF. The CDR3 DNA sequence: TGCGCCAGCAGCTTGGCCGGGGGACTAGCGGGAGTTGATGGGCAGTTCTTC. Full variable domain (remainder filled in from reference TRBV5-1 and TRBJ2-1): KAGVTQTPRYLIKTRGQQVTLSCSPISGHRSVSWYQQTPGQGLQFLFEYFSETQRNKGNFPGRFSGRQFSNSRSEMNVSTLELGDSALYLCASSLAGGLAGVDGQFFGPGTRLTVL.

This chain's CDR3 is CASSLRAGVGTGELFF. CDR3 sequence (DNA): TGCGCCAGCAGCTTGAGGGCGGGAGTGGGCACCGGGGAGCTGTTTTTT. The chain employs TRBV5-1 and TRBJ2-2, with 7 bases aligning to TRBD2. V lost 1 base to trimming and J lost 4 bases; unmatched junction nucleotides: 7. CDR3 length: 16 residues. Germline V lookup: CDR1 SGHRS, CDR2 YFSETQ.

In this sample, this clone turned up once. The chain links TRBV5-6 to TRBJ2-1; TRBD2 agrees at 8 bases. Germline assignment: CDR1 SGHDT and CDR2 YYEEEE. V trimming: 3 bases; J trimming: 4 bases; junction bases outside the gene matches: 12. This CDR3 is built from 17 residues. The CDR3 sequence: CASSYTSGGSWYNEQFF. The DNA of the CDR3 is TGTGCCAGCAGCTATACTAGCGGCGGTTCATGGTACAATGAGCAGTTCTTC.

The chain uses TRBV5-1 and TRBJ2-2; 7 bases line up with TRBD1. The CDR3 extends over 14 amino acids. Per germline, CDR1 SGHRS and CDR2 YFSETQ. Germline trimming cut 10 bases from V and 8 bases from J; bases unmatched to any gene: 14. The CDR3 spells CASWTGLETGELFF. In nucleotides, the CDR3 is TGCGCCTCCTGGACAGGTTTAGAAACTGGGGAGCTGTTTTTT. Complete variable domain (other parts from reference TRBV5-1 and TRBJ2-2): KAGVTQTPRYLIKTRGQQVTLSCSPISGHRSVSWYQQTPGQGLQFLFEYFSETQRNKGNFPGRFSGRQFSNSRSEMNVSTLELGDSALYLCASWTGLETGELFFGEGSRLTVL.

The gene calls are TRBV29-1 and TRBJ2-7, with 8 bases that match TRBD2. The CDR3 length is 14 residues. Germline lookup yields CDR1 SQVTM and CDR2 ANQGSEA. The junction had 9 bases not matched to a gene; V was cut back by 6 bases and J by 2 bases. This CDR3 reads CSVQAREGPYEQYF. For the CDR3, the DNA is TGCAGCGTCCAAGCCCGGGAGGGACCCTACGAGCAGTACTTC.

The chain couples TRBV28 to TRBJ1-2, with TRBD1 identical over 7 bases. Germline CDR1 MDHEN, CDR2 SYDVKM. With V trimmed by 4 bases and J by 1 base, 3 bases remained unmatched. This CDR3 is 14 amino acids long. This CDR3 reads CASSWDSLNYGYTF. The CDR3 DNA is TGTGCCAGCAGTTGGGACAGCCTTAACTATGGCTACACCTTC.

The V and J genes are TRBV7-9 and TRBJ2-1, with 8 bases identical to TRBD1. The CDR3 is 17 residues long. V shed 2 bases, J shed 3 bases, and the junction held 9 bases outside the gene matches. Germline V gives CDR1 SEHNR, CDR2 FQNEAQ (reference sequence). DNA of the CDR3: TGTGCCAGCAGCTTATCTTCGGGACAGGTGATCTACAATGAGCAGTTCTTC. Translation gives CASSLSSGQVIYNEQFF.

This clone was counted between two and nine times. V gene TRBV29-1 combines with J gene TRBJ2-7; 9 nucleotides line up with TRBD2. J gave up 5 bases and V 5 bases, and 7 bases lay outside the gene matches. In germline, CDR1 is SQVTM, CDR2 ANQGSEA. This CDR3 region has 13 residues. In nucleotides, the CDR3 is TGCAGCGTTCCTAGCGGGGCCCAGAACGAGCAGTACTTC. Encoded protein: CSVPSGAQNEQYF.

This chain links TRBV10-3 with TRBJ2-1, with TRBD1 matching 9 bases. Germline CDR1 reads ENHRY; CDR2 reads SYGVKD. The CDR3 consists of 15 residues. J was trimmed by 7 bases and V by 3 bases; bases with no gene match: 7. Written as DNA, the CDR3 is TGTGCCATCAGTGACTTCACAGGGGGCCATAATGAGCAGTTCTTC. This gives the protein CAISDFTGGHNEQFF.

J is TRBJ2-3 and V is TRBV5-1; 9 nucleotides match TRBD1. In germline, CDR1 is SGHRS, CDR2 YFSETQ. The CDR3 length is 14 residues. Trimming removed 7 bases from V and 5 bases from J; junction bases left unmatched: 8. The CDR3 is CASGKGQGVDTQYF. The DNA of the CDR3 is TGCGCCAGCGGAAAGGGACAGGGAGTAGATACGCAGTATTTT.

This clone showed up just once. The CDR3 region has the DNA TGTGCCAGCACTTCGTACACCTACGAGCAGTACTTC. Translated: CASTSYTYEQYF. V usage is TRBV2 and J usage is TRBJ2-5; D is unresolved. The better agreement between TRBJ2-7 and the DNA end casts doubt on the J call. Per germline, CDR1 SNHLY and CDR2 FYNNEI. This CDR3 contains 12 residues.